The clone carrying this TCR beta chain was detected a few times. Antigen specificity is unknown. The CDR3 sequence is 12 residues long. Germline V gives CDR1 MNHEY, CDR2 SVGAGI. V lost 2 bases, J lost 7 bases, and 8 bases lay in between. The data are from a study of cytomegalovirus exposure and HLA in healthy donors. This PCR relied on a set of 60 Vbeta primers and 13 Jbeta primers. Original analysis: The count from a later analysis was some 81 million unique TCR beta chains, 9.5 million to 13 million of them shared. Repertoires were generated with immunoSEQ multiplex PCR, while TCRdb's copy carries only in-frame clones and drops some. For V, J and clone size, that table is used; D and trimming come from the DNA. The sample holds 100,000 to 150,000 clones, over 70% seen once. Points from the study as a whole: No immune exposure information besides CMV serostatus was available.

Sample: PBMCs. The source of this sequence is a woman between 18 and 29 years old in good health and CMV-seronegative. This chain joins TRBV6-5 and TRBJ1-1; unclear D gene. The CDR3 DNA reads TGTGCCAGCAGTTACCTCTCGGGTGAAGCTTTCTTT. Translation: CASSYLSGEAFF.